This T cell receptor beta chain stems from a study of shared clonotypes between healthy human individuals. Broader study findings: Naive CD4 clonotypes overlapped across a handful of donors at approximately 5.3%. Across subsets, estimated richness was generally greater for naive than for memory populations.

In germline, CDR1 is SGHRS, CDR2 YFSETQ. Unmatched junction bases numbered 30, after V lost 6 bases and J lost 8 bases. The CDR3 consists of 20 residues. Worth noting for this clone: Its antigen is not known.

Genomic DNA of each subset was evenly split across several immunoSEQ plates. The sorted-subset replicate PCRs were given around 200 ng DNA, which is around 29,000 T cell genomes. The protocol was immunoSEQ multiplex PCR, while the TCRdb copy is restricted to in-frame clones and leaves out a portion. The data show approximately 1.4 million clones, 95% to 99% seen once. The sequencing input was naive CD4+ T cells sorted from blood. The subset is: CD45RA+ positively selected. The rearrangement joins TRBV5-1 to TRBJ1-1; 8 bases line up with TRBD1. This receptor was obtained from a man aged 25-45 years in good health. CDR3 residues: CASTRGEGGQDGLGRVEAFF. CDR3 coding DNA: TGCGCCAGCACCCGAGGGGAGGGGGGACAGGATGGCCTAGGTCGAGTGGAAGCTTTCTTT.